This record concerns one T cell receptor beta chain sequence. Only a few counts were recorded for this clone. Its antigen is not yet known. No base qualities exist here, and no much larger clone lies one base off it. CDR1 and CDR2 are read off the germline V gene (reference sequence) as GTSNPN and SVGIG. Including the terminal cysteine and phenylalanine, the CDR3 comprises 14 residues. The read is trimmed to its CDR3 DNA, 42 bases read in frame from base 1. V is clipped by 0 bases and J by 3 bases, and the sequence between their germline boundaries is 9 bases long. The data are from a study of cytomegalovirus exposure and HLA in healthy donors (dated by TCRdb to about 2017). For the study in its entirety: In an earlier analysis of 550 to 750 of the donors, 276 Gb of sequence data and just under 120 million unique TCR beta sequences from about 190 million T cells were reported. Around 320 gigabases of sequencing data and some 85 million unique TCR sequences were included in an early release covering under 650 HLA-typed donors. Among the roughly 400 genotyped donors, roughly 80% belonged to the genetic ancestry cluster associated with self-reported Caucasian donors. The aim of the study was to test whether cataloging public T cell receptors could identify signatures of past pathogen exposure. The study used immunosequencing to profile the T cell repertoires of 670 or so subjects and linked those repertoires to cytomegalovirus serostatus. Along with the approximately 650-subject first cohort, a separate validation cohort of over 90 different subjects was used. The study combined high-throughput TCR immunosequencing, statistical association of individual TCRs with disease status, and machine learning to predict cytomegalovirus infection status. A later analysis re-examined previously published TCR beta repertoires from 610 or so donors and added high-resolution HLA genotyping to investigate patterns of TCR occurrence. The later analysis used no new phenotypic data to find candidate immune exposures, relying instead on TCR beta sequences and their occurrence across donors. An earlier analysis of a few hundred of the donors applied high-throughput TCR beta sequencing to assess whether each TCR beta V gene segment acted as functional or pseudogenic. Alongside the repertoire data, information on donor age, sex, ethnicity and CMV serostatus was compiled. Genome-wide SNP genotypes for about 55% of the roughly 670 donors were used in a later genetic analysis, which treated that subset as a discovery cohort. Every repertoire in the discovery cohort had been generated on one and the same sequencing platform. Class I and class II HLA loci were covered by the typing at four-digit resolution. The number of donors typed differed by locus, with roughly 620-630 for A, B, C, DRB1 and DQB1, roughly 550 for DQA1, under 610 for DPA1, and 450 to 480 for DPB1. About 5 DR-DQ haplotypes were handled as single units for association and clustering, since linkage in the cohort was strong. Among around 400 genotyped donors of the cohort, an average of about 240,000 unique TCR beta nucleotide sequences was sequenced per donor, of which 15% to 20% were non-productive. Results the study describes overall, beyond this receptor: The only immune exposure information available for the cohort was CMV serostatus. Broadly in line with IMGT annotations, most TCR beta V segments showed up in productive rearrangements about 87% or about 30% of the time in an earlier analysis of approximately 640 of the donors. A later analysis found that most CMV-associated TCR beta chains appeared HLA-restricted, with HLA associations seemingly driven largely by CMV exposure. In a later genetic analysis, fewer N-insertions in productive TCRs were reported among donors in an Asian-associated ancestry cluster than the roughly 700-donor mean. The presence/absence analyses assumed that sequencing depth was roughly uniform across donors, and that assumption may not be true. Linkage disequilibrium might explain the correlated functional status among segregating V segments, but an unknown experimental factor could not be ruled out. Only TCR beta chains were sequenced in this cohort, and the absence of alpha or paired-chain data limited detectable features. In a later analysis, HLA-associated TCR beta chains were found to be more clonally expanded and to have lower generation probabilities than equally common non-associated chains. Several of the top co-occurrence clusters appeared to be linked to parvovirus B19, influenza, CMV and Epstein-Barr virus, according to a later analysis. Because HLA typing was unavailable for some donors at each locus, only the typed subset was used in association tests. An association between a missense DCLRE1C variant and V-gene and J-gene trimming of TCR beta chains was found in a later genetic analysis and replicated in an independent cohort. The authors suggested that the approach could potentially be generalized to other disease states and immunological phenotypes. Most TCR sequences were seen in very few donors, while some public TCRs were found in many individuals. Strong co-occurrence of HLA alleles, especially DR and DQ, made assigning TCR associations to individual alleles difficult. Because counts were too low, seventeen rarely observed V segments, including chromosome 9 orphons, were excluded from the earlier analysis of some 590 of the donors. In a later analysis, 15,000 to 20,000 TCR beta sequences were associated with specific HLA alleles at a false discovery rate of 0.05. A group of highly shared sequence variants was considered likely to be a technical artifact of the sequencing pipeline. The study gave a list of 150 to 200 TCR beta chains associated with cytomegalovirus. A further reported finding was that TCR beta sequences accurately predicted the HLA-A and HLA-B alleles for most subjects in the first cohort. Some IMGT-functional V segments, including TRBV6-2 and TRBV6-3, could not be told apart with the 87-base-pair reads, so those segments were excluded. In a later analysis, the rate of TCR association differed among HLA loci, with DRB1 alleles having the most associated TCRs and HLA-C alleles having the fewest. A few of the identified cytomegalovirus-associated TCR beta chains were confirmed in vitro to be specific for cytomegalovirus antigens. The classifier was reported to diagnose cytomegalovirus status with high specificity and sensitivity in both the original and validation cohorts.

Library preparation employed the immunoSEQ multiplex PCR assay. For the multiplex PCR, a mixture combining 60 forward primers for TCR Vbeta segments and 13 reverse primers for TCR Jbeta segments was used. A multiplex PCR assay on genomic DNA amplified the CDR3 region of rearranged TCR beta genes. The amplified TCR beta libraries were sequenced on the Illumina HiSeq System as 87-base-pair reads. As for the authors' bioinformatics: A later analysis tallied roughly 76 million unique TCR beta chains across the 550 to 850 repertoires, and approximately 12 million of those chains were shared by two or more donors. Raw reads were error-corrected and collapsed into unique sequences by a nearest-neighbor algorithm in which closely related sequences were merged to remove PCR and sequencing errors. CDR3 sequences were aligned to IMGT reference sequences to assign V, D and J gene segments. For a sequence to be retained, at least a six-nucleotide match to both a V gene segment and a J gene segment was required. A rearrangement counted as productive if the CDR3 had no stop codons and remained in frame with V and J, and every other rearrangement counted as non-productive. Following IMGT convention, CDR3 was defined as the stretch from the second conserved V-encoded cysteine up to the conserved J-encoded phenylalanine. The earlier analysis of about 590 of the donors excluded sequences that lacked an unambiguous match to a single V gene segment. An earlier analysis of several hundred of the donors called V segments functional above 56.7% productive rearrangements and segregating when the between-donor standard deviation exceeded 5%. To diagnose cytomegalovirus status from the catalog of TCR beta chain sequences, a statistical classification framework was built. V and J gene assignment, in a later analysis, came from comparing TCR nucleotide sequences with IMGT/GENE-DB human TR gene sequences. A later analysis assigned CDR3 sequences and most-parsimonious VDJ recombination scenarios with the TCRdist pipeline. A later analysis defined each TCR beta chain by its CDR3 amino acid sequence plus V-gene family, and excluded reads lacking a unique V-gene family. A later analysis removed 592 highly shared, low-generation-probability nucleotide sequences to deal with suspected cross-contamination and a sequencing artifact. For each public chain, a later analysis derived a clonal expansion index from normalized ranks of inferred template counts within each repertoire. Generation probabilities in a later analysis came from a VDJ recombination model fitted to out-of-frame rearrangements, and those results were checked against IGoR. A later analysis scored TCR-TCR, TCR-HLA and TCR-CMV co-occurrence with hypergeometric tests, applying a repertoire-size bias correction to TCR pairs. A later analysis estimated false discovery rates by permuting HLA or CMV assignments 20 times. A later analysis grouped co-occurring TCRs with DBSCAN, adding TCRdist sequence similarity when clustering within HLA-allele-positive subsets. Repertoires with fewer than 30,000 or more than 120,000 public chains were left out of co-occurrence clustering, as were five repertoires with anomalous nucleotide sharing. Imported from immuneACCESS, the table was reduced by TCRdb to in-frame sequences with V and J called. These copies leave out some clones; in studies compared against another copy, an unresolved V gene accounts for under half, and the cause of the remainder is not known. That table supplies the V and J calls and clone size; D and trimming were determined from the DNA. The sample contains more than 110,000 clones, 65% to 90% of them found a single time. 1.2% of the sample goes to the ten largest clones.

The cohort comprised some 730 healthy bone marrow donors. Cohort members were all nominally healthy when sampled, although unrecorded immune exposures were likely present. The donor tested CMV seronegative and was one of the 352 seronegative cohort members. A peripheral blood sample was provided by each donor, and peripheral blood mononuclear cells were used for TCR beta sequencing. The Qiagen DNeasy Blood Extraction Kit was used to extract genomic DNA from the blood cell samples. This receptor was identified in a female donor in good health and CMV-seronegative. The sample taken for sequencing was PBMCs. The chain employs TRBV30 and TRBJ2-1; the D gene is unclear. At the DNA level, the sequence is TGTGCCTGGAGTGTACGGGTAAGCTACAATGAGCAGTTCTTC. It translates as CAWSVRVSYNEQFF.